This TCR beta chain was sequenced in a study of shared clonotypes between healthy human individuals. Germline-derived CDR1 and CDR2 are MRHNA and SNTAGT. The V gene end was trimmed by 2 bases and the J gene end by 3 bases; junction bases not matched to a gene: 0. CDR3 length: 16 amino acids. The protocol was immunoSEQ multiplex PCR, while the TCRdb copy is restricted to in-frame clones and leaves out a portion. This sample yields hundreds of thousands of clones, of which 60% to 80% are seen a single time; about 12% belongs to the top ten. The sample consisted of PBMCs. The sequence came from a woman aged 40-49 years in good health. Some clones in this sample may be carry-over from other donors' samples. V usage is TRBV6-4 and J usage is TRBJ2-2, with 13 bases matching TRBD2. CDR3 nucleotides: TGTGCCAGCAGTGACGGACTAGCGGGAGACACCGGGGAGCTGTTTTTT. Its translation is CASSDGLAGDTGELFF.